Each of the 32 T cell receptor beta chains below was sequenced from the same sample in a study of a mutant IDH1 vaccine in newly diagnosed glioma. No antigens are known for them. Specified time point: week 23, last vaccination. One vaccine dose held 300 ug of mutant IDH1 20-mer peptide and came with topical imiquimod. TCRdb's copy holds only in-frame clones and misses some; the assay was immunoSEQ multiplex PCR. The profile shows about 44,000 clones, approximately 89% of them singletons. The sequenced sample was PBMCs, obtained from a glioma patient whose treatment included an IDH1 peptide vaccine. The receptors stem from a man aged 50-60 years with glioma.

The rearrangement links TRBV6-6 to TRBJ2-5; TRBD2 aligns across 9 bases. The V gene end was trimmed by 7 bases and the J gene end by 5 bases; junction bases not matched to a gene: 2. In germline, CDR1 is MNHNY, CDR2 SVGAGI (reference sequence). This CDR3 contains 12 residues. The CDR3 region has the DNA TGTGCCAGCACCGCGGGAGGGGAGACCCAGTACTTC. It codes for CASTAGGETQYF.

The chain joins TRBV6-5 to TRBJ2-5; D unresolved. The CDR3 consists of 13 residues. Looked up from germline, CDR1 is MNHEY and CDR2 is SVGAGI. Trimming left V 6 bases short and J 4 bases short, with 12 bases between. CDR3 region: CASRVPGSETQYF. The CDR3, as DNA: TGTGCCAGCAGGGTCCCTGGGTCAGAGACCCAGTACTTC.

The chain links TRBV9 to TRBJ1-1, with 8 bases fitting TRBD1. The CDR3 covers 16 residues. Trimming took 4 bases from V and 6 from J; bases not matched to a gene: 14. CDR1 is SGDLS and CDR2 is YYNGEE in the germline V gene. The DNA of the CDR3 is TGTGCCAGCAGCCCGCGAGGACAGGGAAGGGGAGCTGAAGCTTTCTTT. Protein product: CASSPRGQGRGAEAFF.

This chain uses TRBV6-5 with TRBJ2-3; perhaps TRBD2 as D (5 bases). The CDR3 consists of 14 residues. Germline V CDR1 and CDR2: MNHEY, SVGAGI. The V gene lost 4 bases and the J gene lost 4 bases, with 12 bases spanning the gap. In nucleotides, the CDR3 is TGTGCCAGCAGTTCCGGGATAGCTGCAGATACGCAGTATTTT. Translation gives CASSSGIAADTQYF.

The gene calls are TRBV28 and TRBJ1-5; D gene unclear. The ends were cut back, 1 base at V and 10 bases at J, with 8 bases in the middle. Germline assignment: CDR1 MDHEN and CDR2 SYDVKM. CDR3 length: 12 residues. The CDR3, as DNA: TGTGCCAGCAGTTTATTTGGGGAACCCCAGCATTTT. Translation: CASSLFGEPQHF.

CDR3: CSVAGTSYEQYF. Here the CDR3 DNA reads TGCAGCGTCGCCGGGACTAGCTACGAGCAGTACTTC. The chain uses TRBV29-1 and TRBJ2-7, with 8 bases fitting TRBD2. The CDR3 loop spans 12 amino acids. In germline, CDR1 is SQVTM, CDR2 ANQGSEA. The V segment lost 6 bases and the J segment 3 bases; nucleotides outside the gene matches: 4.

This chain uses TRBV27 with TRBJ2-5; D is tentatively TRBD1 or TRBD2 (5 bases each). The CDR3 is 14 amino acids. From germline, CDR1 is MNHEY and CDR2 SMNVEV (reference sequence). V shed 3 bases and J shed 2 bases, with 10 bases lying between them. The CDR3 region is CASSFRGRQETQYF. CDR3 in DNA: TGTGCCAGCAGTTTCCGGGGACGGCAAGAGACCCAGTACTTC.

V gene TRBV5-6 combines with J gene TRBJ2-2; D is unclear. Trimming took 1 base from V and 4 from J, leaving 5 bases between them. Germline CDR1 SGHDT, CDR2 YYEEEE. This CDR3 has 13 amino acids. The CDR3 DNA reads as TGTGCCAGCAGCTTGCCGGGCACCGGGGAGCTGTTTTTT. This codes for CASSLPGTGELFF. The whole variable domain, remainder taken from reference TRBV5-6 and TRBJ2-2, is DAGVTQSPTHLIKTRGQQVTLRCSPKSGHDTVSWYQQALGQGPQFIFQYYEEEERQRGNFPDRFSGHQFPNYSSELNVNALLLGDSALYLCASSLPGTGELFFGEGSRLTVL.

V and J are TRBV30 and TRBJ2-3, with 7 positions matching TRBD2. Germline-derived CDR1 and CDR2 are GTSNPN and SVGIG (reference sequence). The CDR3 loop spans 14 amino acids. Trimming took 1 base from V and 3 from J; bases not matched to a gene: 4. CDR3 in DNA: TGTGCCTGGAGTGGCGGGGAGGGGACAGATACGCAGTATTTT. Translating it yields CAWSGGEGTDTQYF. Variable domain in full (rest from reference TRBV30 and TRBJ2-3): SQTIHQWPATLVQPVGSPLSLECTVEGTSNPNLYWYRQAAGRGLQLLFYSVGIGQISSEVPQNLSASRPQDRQFILSSKKLLLSDSGFYLCAWSGGEGTDTQYFGPGTRLTVL.

This clone was detected only once. The chain employs TRBV9 and TRBJ1-2; D not certain. Germline CDR1 reads SGDLS; CDR2 reads YYNGEE. V dropped 3 bases and J dropped 6 bases, with 9 bases sitting between them. The CDR3 consists of 12 residues. CDR3 sequence reads: CASSAPENGYTF. The CDR3 DNA sequence: TGTGCCAGCAGCGCCCCCGAAAATGGCTACACCTTC.

This chain connects TRBV19 to TRBJ2-1; D unresolved. The CDR3 runs to 16 residues. Trimming took off 3 bases at V and 2 bases at J, with 14 bases between the two ends. Germline values: CDR1 LNHDA, CDR2 SQIVND (reference sequence). The CDR3 loop is CASSIQAKPPYNEQFF. The DNA for the CDR3 is TGTGCCAGTAGTATCCAGGCGAAGCCGCCCTACAATGAGCAGTTCTTC.

The V gene is TRBV19, the J gene TRBJ2-3; TRBD2 matches 13 bases. This CDR3 has 16 amino acids. The trim removed 3 bases at V and 5 bases at J, leaving 5 bases unmatched. In germline, CDR1 is LNHDA, CDR2 SQIVND (reference sequence). CDR3 nucleotides: TGTGCCAGTAGTATCGGGACTAGCGGGACGATAGATACGCAGTATTTT. Translated, it gives CASSIGTSGTIDTQYF.

The V and J genes are TRBV5-1 and TRBJ1-2; D is uncertain. Per germline, CDR1 SGHRS and CDR2 YFSETQ. V lost 4 bases and J lost 0, with 16 bases in between. This CDR3 region has 16 residues. DNA for the CDR3: TGCGCCAGCAGCGACACGACCCCTCACACTAACTATGGCTACACCTTC. Translation: CASSDTTPHTNYGYTF.

The J gene is TRBJ2-7, the V gene TRBV2, with D hard to call. Deletions cut 6 bases from V and 3 bases from J, with 12 bases between. Germline assignment: CDR1 SNHLY and CDR2 FYNNEI. The CDR3 extends over 13 amino acids. CDR3 protein: CASRVSGVYEQYF. CDR3 DNA: TGTGCCAGCAGGGTGAGTGGGGTCTACGAGCAGTACTTC.

CDR3 bases: TGTGCCAGCAGTACCCTGACAGGGGGGGCCCAGCATTTT. Its translation is CASSTLTGGAQHF. The chain uses TRBV6-5 and TRBJ1-5; 9 nucleotides line up with TRBD1. CDR3 length equals 13 residues. Germline trimming cut 5 bases from V and 11 bases from J; bases unmatched to any gene: 7. Germline V CDR1 and CDR2: MNHEY, SVGAGI.

This clone is a singleton in its sample. This rearrangement joins TRBV19 to TRBJ2-3; D is unresolved. Germline loops: CDR1 LNHDA, CDR2 SQIVND (reference sequence). CDR3 length: 18 residues. V lost 1 base and J 2 bases, leaving 19 bases between the germline ends. The CDR3 is CASSIGKIVRHHTDTQYF. The CDR3 nucleotides read TGTGCCAGTAGTATAGGGAAAATAGTCCGCCACCACACAGATACGCAGTATTTT.

Note on this clone: The junction departs from the called germline gene at one end, perhaps through a read error. The chain has TRBV4-2 and TRBJ1-1; 9 bases agree with TRBD1. Germline lookup yields CDR1 LGHNA and CDR2 YNFKEQ. The CDR3 totals 11 residues. CDR3 nucleotide sequence: TGTGCCAGCAGCCAATGCCCGGGACAGGGCTTT. This gives the protein CASSQCPGQGF.

The J gene is TRBJ2-2, the V gene TRBV10-1; D unresolved. The CDR3 covers 15 residues. CDR1 and CDR2 from the germline V gene are WNHNN and SYGVQD (reference sequence). The V gene lost 2 bases and the J gene lost 6 bases, with 13 bases spanning the gap. This CDR3 reads CASSENPGRAGELFF. In nucleotides, the CDR3 is TGCGCCAGCAGTGAGAATCCGGGCCGGGCCGGGGAGCTGTTTTTT.

The chain links TRBV7-8 to TRBJ1-2, with a possible D match to TRBD1 (6 bases). The germline CDR1 and CDR2 sequences are SGHVS and FQNEAQ. The CDR3 sequence is 13 residues long. V lost 1 base to trimming and J lost 8 bases, with 11 bases between them. The DNA of the CDR3 is TGTGCCAGCAGCTTAGAAGGGGGGAGAGGCTACACCTTC. Translation gives CASSLEGGRGYTF.

The chain links TRBV6-1 to TRBJ1-5, with 9 bases that match TRBD1. The CDR3 sequence is 14 residues long. Germline V CDR1 and CDR2: MNHNS, SASEGT. With V trimmed by 6 bases and J by 3 bases, 3 bases remained unmatched. This CDR3 is CASSGTGNNQPQHF. DNA for the CDR3: TGTGCCAGCAGCGGGACAGGGAACAATCAGCCCCAGCATTTT.

On this clone itself: Other DNA variants within this sample encode the same CDR3. The chain employs TRBV28 and TRBJ1-1; D perhaps matches TRBD1 (5 bases). V shed 6 bases and J shed 1 base, with 15 bases lying between them. Looked up from germline, CDR1 is MDHEN and CDR2 is SYDVKM. The CDR3 extends over 15 amino acids. Here the CDR3 DNA reads TGTGCCAGCAGCTCGGGGGGGACCGGGAACACTGAAGCTTTCTTT. Residues: CASSSGGTGNTEAFF.

The chain is built from TRBV7-9 and TRBJ2-3; D ambiguous. This CDR3 has 15 residues. In germline, CDR1 is SEHNR, CDR2 FQNEAQ (reference sequence). Trimming took 3 bases from V and 4 from J, leaving 14 bases between them. CDR3 nucleotide sequence: TGTGCCAGCAGCTTCATGGGGAAGTCGGCAGATACGCAGTATTTT. It codes for CASSFMGKSADTQYF.

The genes are TRBV5-1 and TRBJ2-4; perhaps TRBD2 as D (6 bases). CDR3 length equals 16 residues. Germline V lookup: CDR1 SGHRS, CDR2 YFSETQ. Trimming stripped 4 bases from V and 7 bases from J, with 21 bases between. Here the CDR3 DNA reads TGCGCCAGCAGCCCGGGCGTAGGGGCGGGGCGGAACATTCAGTACTTC. Translation gives CASSPGVGAGRNIQYF. Filled out from reference TRBV5-1 and TRBJ2-4, the complete variable domain reads KAGVTQTPRYLIKTRGQQVTLSCSPISGHRSVSWYQQTPGQGLQFLFEYFSETQRNKGNFPGRFSGRQFSNSRSEMNVSTLELGDSALYLCASSPGVGAGRNIQYFGAGTRLSVL.

The chain employs TRBV5-1 and TRBJ1-1; the match to TRBD1 covers 7 bases. From germline, CDR1 is SGHRS and CDR2 YFSETQ. The CDR3 loop spans 13 amino acids. V trimming: 4 bases; J trimming: 3 bases; junction bases outside the gene matches: 3. The CDR3 loop reads CASSPGTDTEAFF. CDR3 nucleotides: TGCGCCAGCAGCCCAGGGACAGACACTGAAGCTTTCTTT.

This chain uses TRBV30 with TRBJ1-2; maybe TRBD1 (6 bases). The CDR3 spans 14 residues. The germline V gene has CDR1 GTSNPN and CDR2 SVGIG (reference sequence). V lost 2 bases and J 3 bases, leaving 13 bases between the germline ends. The CDR3, as DNA: TGTGCCTGGAGTTATCCAGGGGCGGACTATGGCTACACCTTC. Its protein is CAWSYPGADYGYTF. Complete variable domain (other parts from reference TRBV30 and TRBJ1-2): SQTIHQWPATLVQPVGSPLSLECTVEGTSNPNLYWYRQAAGRGLQLLFYSVGIGQISSEVPQNLSASRPQDRQFILSSKKLLLSDSGFYLCAWSYPGADYGYTFGSGTRLTVV.

For the CDR3, the DNA is TGTGCCAGCAGTGGTCCTCCCGCCTGCTACGAGCAGTACTTC. This sequence encodes CASSGPPACYEQYF. The chain carries TRBV6-1 and TRBJ2-7; D is ambiguous. The germline gives CDR1 MNHNS, CDR2 SASEGT. The V end lost 4 bases, the J end lost 3 bases, and 13 bases lay between the germline ends. The CDR3 runs to 14 residues.

The chain carries TRBV5-4 and TRBJ1-2; D uncertain. Germline V gene lookup returns CDR1 SGHNT and CDR2 YYREEE (reference sequence). Trimming left V 0 bases short and J 2 bases short, with 8 bases between. The CDR3 extends over 14 amino acids. CDR3 protein: CASSLGGRNYGYTF. The CDR3 DNA reads as TGTGCCAGCAGCTTGGGAGGCCGAAACTATGGCTACACCTTC. Variable domain in full (rest from reference TRBV5-4 and TRBJ1-2): ETGVTQSPTHLIKTRGQQVTLRCSSQSGHNTVSWYQQALGQGPQFIFQYYREEENGRGNFPPRFSGLQFPNYSSELNVNALELDDSALYLCASSLGGRNYGYTFGSGTRLTVV.

The chain links TRBV10-2 to TRBJ2-5, with 8 bases fitting TRBD1. The J call may be mistaken, given a closer DNA end match to TRBJ2-7. The germline V gene encodes CDR1 WSHSY and CDR2 SAAADI. CDR3 length: 12 residues. As DNA, the CDR3 is TGCGCCAGCACGGGACAGGAAATCGAGCAGTACTTC. Translation: CASTGQEIEQYF.

This chain joins TRBV27 and TRBJ1-2; possible D gene TRBD1, 5 bases. Looked up from germline, CDR1 is MNHEY and CDR2 is SMNVEV (reference sequence). V dropped 8 bases and J dropped 8 bases, with 18 bases sitting between them. CDR3 length: 13 amino acids. CDR3 DNA: TGTGCCAGCCGGCCGGGGCTTCAGAAGGGCTACACCTTC. This encodes CASRPGLQKGYTF.

The chain carries TRBV4-3 and TRBJ2-7; weak D call: TRBD1 (5 bases). CDR3 length: 17 residues. In germline, CDR1 is LGHNA, CDR2 YSLEER. V was cut by 0 bases and J by 2 bases, with 17 bases left in between. CDR3 DNA sequence: TGCGCCAGCAGCCAAGATCTATTCAGGGATGGACCCTACGAGCAGTACTTC. This translates into CASSQDLFRDGPYEQYF.

The rearrangement joins TRBV15 to TRBJ1-4; D not resolved. The CDR3 loop spans 12 amino acids. Trimming removed 2 bases at V and 14 bases at J, with 12 bases between. Looked up from germline, CDR1 is LNHNV and CDR2 is YYDKDF (reference sequence). CDR3 residues: CATSRPPDALFF. The CDR3 DNA reads TGTGCCACCAGCAGACCTCCTGACGCCCTGTTTTTT.

The chain has TRBV7-6 and TRBJ1-2; maybe TRBD1 (5 bases). Looked up from germline, CDR1 is SGHVS and CDR2 is FNYEAQ. V gave up 5 bases and J gave up 4 bases, with 14 bases separating them. The CDR3 consists of 14 residues. The CDR3 coding sequence is TGTGCCAGCAGCCACAGGAGGACTGGCTATGGCTACACCTTC. Residues: CASSHRRTGYGYTF.